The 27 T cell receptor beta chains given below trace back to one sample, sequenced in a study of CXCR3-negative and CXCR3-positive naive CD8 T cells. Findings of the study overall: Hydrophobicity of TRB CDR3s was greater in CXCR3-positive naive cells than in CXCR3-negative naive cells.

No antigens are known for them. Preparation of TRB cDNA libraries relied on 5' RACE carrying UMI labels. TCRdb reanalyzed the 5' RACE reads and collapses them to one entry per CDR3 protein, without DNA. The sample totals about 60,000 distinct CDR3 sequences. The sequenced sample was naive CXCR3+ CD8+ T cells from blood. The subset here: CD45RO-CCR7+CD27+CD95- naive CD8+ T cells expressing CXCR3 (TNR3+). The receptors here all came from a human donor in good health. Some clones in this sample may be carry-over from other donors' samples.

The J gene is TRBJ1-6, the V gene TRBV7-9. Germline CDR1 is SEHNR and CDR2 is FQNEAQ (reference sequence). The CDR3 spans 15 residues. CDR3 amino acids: CASSLTDSSSSPLHF.

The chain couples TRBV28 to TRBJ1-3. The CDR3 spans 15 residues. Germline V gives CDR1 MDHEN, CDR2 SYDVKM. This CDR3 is CASSLSRTAGNTIYF.

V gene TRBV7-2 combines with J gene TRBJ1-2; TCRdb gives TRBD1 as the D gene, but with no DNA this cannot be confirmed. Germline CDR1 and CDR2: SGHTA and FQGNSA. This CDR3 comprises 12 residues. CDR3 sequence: CALHTGSDGYTF.

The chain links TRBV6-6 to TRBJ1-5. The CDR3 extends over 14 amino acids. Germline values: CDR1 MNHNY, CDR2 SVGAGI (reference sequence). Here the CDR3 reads CASSYADSNQPQHF.

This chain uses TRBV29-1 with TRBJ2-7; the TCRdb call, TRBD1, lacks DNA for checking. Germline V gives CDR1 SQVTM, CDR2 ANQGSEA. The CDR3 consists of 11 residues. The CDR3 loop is CSVGQGNEQYF.

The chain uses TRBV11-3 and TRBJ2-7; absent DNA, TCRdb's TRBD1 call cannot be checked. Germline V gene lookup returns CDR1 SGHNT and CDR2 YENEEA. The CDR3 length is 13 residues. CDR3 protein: CASSSGGGYEQYF.

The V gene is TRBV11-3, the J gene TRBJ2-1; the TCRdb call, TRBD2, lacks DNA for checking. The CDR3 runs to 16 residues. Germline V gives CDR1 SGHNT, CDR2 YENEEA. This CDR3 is CASSLRTSGAYNEQFF.

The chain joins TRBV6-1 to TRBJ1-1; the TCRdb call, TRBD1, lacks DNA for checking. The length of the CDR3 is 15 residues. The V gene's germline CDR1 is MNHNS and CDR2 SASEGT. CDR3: CAGSEVVTANTEAFF.

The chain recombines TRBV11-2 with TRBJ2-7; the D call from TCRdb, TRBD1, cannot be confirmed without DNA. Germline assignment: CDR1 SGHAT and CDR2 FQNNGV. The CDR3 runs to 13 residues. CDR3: CASSSGHYYEQYF.

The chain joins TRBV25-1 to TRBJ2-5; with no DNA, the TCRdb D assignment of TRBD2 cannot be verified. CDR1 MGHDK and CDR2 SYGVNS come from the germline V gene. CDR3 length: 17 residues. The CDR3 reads CASSESRLAGEQETQYF.

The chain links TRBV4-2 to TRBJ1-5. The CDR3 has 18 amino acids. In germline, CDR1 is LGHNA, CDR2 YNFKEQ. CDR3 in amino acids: CASSQVGGSALRNQPQHF.

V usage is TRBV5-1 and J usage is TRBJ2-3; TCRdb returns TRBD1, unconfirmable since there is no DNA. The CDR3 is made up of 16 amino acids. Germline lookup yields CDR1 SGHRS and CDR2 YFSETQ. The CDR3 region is CASSSLPGQLTDTQYF. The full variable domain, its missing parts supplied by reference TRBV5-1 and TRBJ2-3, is KAGVTQTPRYLIKTRGQQVTLSCSPISGHRSVSWYQQTPGQGLQFLFEYFSETQRNKGNFPGRFSGRQFSNSRSEMNVSTLELGDSALYLCASSSLPGQLTDTQYFGPGTRLTVL.

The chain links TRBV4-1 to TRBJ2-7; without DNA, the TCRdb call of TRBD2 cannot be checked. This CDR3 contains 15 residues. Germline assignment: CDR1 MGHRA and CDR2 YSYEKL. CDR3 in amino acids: CASSPSSGSGYEQYF.

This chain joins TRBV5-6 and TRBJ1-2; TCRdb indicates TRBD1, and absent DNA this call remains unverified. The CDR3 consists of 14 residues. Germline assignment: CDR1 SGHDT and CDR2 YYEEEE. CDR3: CASSFSGINYGYTF.

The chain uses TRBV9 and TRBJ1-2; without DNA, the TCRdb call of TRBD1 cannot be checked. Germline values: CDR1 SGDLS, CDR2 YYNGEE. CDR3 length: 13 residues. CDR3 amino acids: CASSADRNYGYTF.

The chain's CDR3 is CASSLGRTSTDTQYF. V is TRBV28 and J is TRBJ2-3; TCRdb returns TRBD2, unconfirmable since there is no DNA. Looked up from germline, CDR1 is MDHEN and CDR2 is SYDVKM. This CDR3 contains 15 residues. Full variable domain (remainder filled in from reference TRBV28 and TRBJ2-3): DVKVTQSSRYLVKRTGEKVFLECVQDMDHENMFWYRQDPGLGLRLIYFSYDVKMKEKGDIPEGYSVSREKKERFSLILESASTNQTSMYLCASSLGRTSTDTQYFGPGTRLTVL.

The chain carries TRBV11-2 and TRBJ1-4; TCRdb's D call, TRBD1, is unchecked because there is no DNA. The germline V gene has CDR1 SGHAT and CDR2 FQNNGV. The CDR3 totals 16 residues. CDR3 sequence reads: CASSFQGVTTNEKLFF.

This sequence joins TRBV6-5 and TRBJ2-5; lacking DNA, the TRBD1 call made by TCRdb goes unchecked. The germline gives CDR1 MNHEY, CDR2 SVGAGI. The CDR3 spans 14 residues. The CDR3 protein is CASSYAGGQETQYF.

The CDR3 spells CASSTWTGEAFF. The V gene is TRBV9, the J gene TRBJ1-1; TCRdb's D call, TRBD1, is unchecked because there is no DNA. CDR1 SGDLS and CDR2 YYNGEE come from the germline V gene. The CDR3 loop spans 12 amino acids.

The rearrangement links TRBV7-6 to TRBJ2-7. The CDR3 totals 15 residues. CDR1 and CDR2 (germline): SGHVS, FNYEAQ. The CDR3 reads CASSYRGRPPDEQYF.

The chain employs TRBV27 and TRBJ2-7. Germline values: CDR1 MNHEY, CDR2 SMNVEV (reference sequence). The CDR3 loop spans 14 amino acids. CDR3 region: CASSFQVKSREQYF.

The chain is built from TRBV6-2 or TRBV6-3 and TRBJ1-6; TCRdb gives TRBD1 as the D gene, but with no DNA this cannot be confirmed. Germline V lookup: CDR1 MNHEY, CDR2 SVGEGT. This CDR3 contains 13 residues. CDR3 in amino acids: CASSPTGFSPLHF.

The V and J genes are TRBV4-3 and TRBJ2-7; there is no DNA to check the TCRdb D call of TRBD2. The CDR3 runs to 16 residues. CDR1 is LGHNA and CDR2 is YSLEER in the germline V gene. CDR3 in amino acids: CASSQRPTEGFYEQYF.

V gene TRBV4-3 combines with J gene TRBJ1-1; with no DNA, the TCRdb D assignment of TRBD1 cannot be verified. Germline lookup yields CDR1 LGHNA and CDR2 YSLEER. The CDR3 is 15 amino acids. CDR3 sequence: CASSQEPRANTEAFF.

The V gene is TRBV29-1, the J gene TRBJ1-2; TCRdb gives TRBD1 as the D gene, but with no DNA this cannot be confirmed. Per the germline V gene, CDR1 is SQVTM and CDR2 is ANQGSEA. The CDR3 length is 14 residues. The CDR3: CSATFSGDNYGYTF.

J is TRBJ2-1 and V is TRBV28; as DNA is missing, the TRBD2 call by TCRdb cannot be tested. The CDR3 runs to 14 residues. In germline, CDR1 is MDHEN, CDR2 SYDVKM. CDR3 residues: CASSFLAGEDEQFF.

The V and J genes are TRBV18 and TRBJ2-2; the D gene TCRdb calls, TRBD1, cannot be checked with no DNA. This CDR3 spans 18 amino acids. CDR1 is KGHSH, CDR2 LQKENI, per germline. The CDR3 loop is CASSPPPGQGPNTGELFF.